This TCR beta chain was obtained from a study of blood T cells in healthy people across ages (dated by TCRdb to the mid-2010s). Background for the entire study: Template switching captured roughly one uniquely barcoded TCR beta cDNA molecule per two T cells in model experiments. The donors were divided into four age groups: young (average around 16 years), middle-aged (over 35), aged (about 60) and long-lived (roughly 82). The study analyzed two additional independent replicas of 1 million unique cDNA reads from the same blood draw for two donors, one aged 18 to 29 and one aged 80 or older. To avoid experimental bias, donors of different ages were randomly spread across the sequencing lanes. Using deep sequencing normalized with unique cDNA molecular identifiers, the study measured how TCR beta repertoire diversity changes with age. Paper-wide results and their limitations: Since profiling was done on bulk unsorted PBMCs, naive and antigen-experienced compartments could not be conclusively compared. Estimates of total diversity based on one million sequenced T cells were regarded as lower bounds and as underestimates. A strong correlation was found between observed TCR beta diversity and the percentage of naive T cells measured by flow cytometry. The long-lived group showed more naive CD4+ T cells, fewer expanded clones and increased TCR diversity than the aged group, suggesting age selection. Observed TCR beta diversity per million T cells fell roughly linearly with age, and a significant reduction was already apparent by age around 40. The CMV infection status of donors was not known, potentially confounding age-related changes in expanded clonotypes.

This clonotype has a handful of counts. The specificity of this receptor is unknown. No quality values exist for individual bases; no much larger clone is one base distant. Its CDR3 holds 15 amino acids, cysteine through phenylalanine. CDR3 DNA only is kept here, 45 bases in frame from base 1. Germline trimming: 3 bases from V, 3 bases from J; junction bases outside gene matches: 8. The germline V gene sets CDR1 to MGHRA and CDR2 to YSYEKL. Systemically healthy Caucasian individuals from Russia, around 38 in total and aged about 6 to 95 years, were included as donors. Ten milliliters of peripheral blood were drawn from each donor into EDTA-treated Vacutainer tubes. Ficoll-Paque density-gradient centrifugation was used to isolate PBMCs, with at least 6 million obtained per sample. Trizol reagent was used to extract total RNA from PBMCs, with at least 5.5 micrograms per sample. Naive CD45RAhigh/CD27high T cell percentages were measured by flow cytometry on a PBMC aliquot from every donor.

Library creation used 5' RACE. Instrument on record: Illumina HiSeq 2500. A second PCR of about 6 to 11 cycles was performed with a sample-barcoded 5' primer and a J-beta primer mix. A unique molecular identifier was introduced onto each TCR beta cDNA molecule by a template-switch 5' adaptor carrying 12 random nucleotides. At least 2.5 million CDR3-containing paired-end reads were obtained from each sample. The Mint cDNA synthesis kit, primed by a TRBC-specific oligonucleotide, was used to synthesize first-strand cDNA from all RNA. After uracil-DNA glycosylase treatment, a first 18-cycle PCR used universal primers M1SS and BC2_uni_R on all cDNA. As for the authors' bioinformatics: For normalization, 1 million high-quality reads, each with a distinct molecular identifier, were randomly selected from each sample. Instead of being binned into consensus sequences, reads with shared molecular identifiers were discarded. MiTCR, with a Q25 quality threshold and the strictest error-elimination algorithm, was used for CDR3 identification, clonotype clustering and error correction. A nonparametric unseen species model with Euler transformation was used to estimate a lower bound on total TCR beta diversity. TCRdb ran its own pipeline on the public reads, namely fastp trimming at Q25 and MiXCR clone calling, and kept in-frame beta chains. CDR3 protein duplicates are merged, each entry listing the most common genes and DNA. These V and J calls derive from TCRdb rather than the authors' analysis. This sample has about a million distinct CDR3 sequences in its table, and around 48% of those were observed once. The ten most abundant clones make up about an eighth of the sample.

The sequence derives from a man aged 25 to 45 in good health. The V and J genes are TRBV4-1 and TRBJ2-7; TRBD1 lines up with 7 middle nucleotides. The sample taken for sequencing was blood. The DNA sequence follows: TGCGCCAGCAGCCAGGAGAACAGGGGAAACTACGAGCAGTACTTC. This translates into CASSQENRGNYEQYF.